This T cell receptor beta chain was recovered during a study of regulatory T cells. Study-level findings and limits: Hydrophobic residues at CDR3 positions 6 and 7 were enriched in conventional CD4+ T cells of CD3G-deficient patients.

This CDR3 spans 15 amino acids. The V end was cut by 6 bases, the J end by 2 bases, with 17 bases between. Germline values: CDR1 MNHNS, CDR2 SASEGT. Amplification used 52 TRBV primers and 13 TRBJ primers. Libraries were prepared by immunoSEQ multiplex PCR; TCRdb keeps only in-frame clonotypes and omits some of them. The data contain 30,000 to 40,000 clones, 89% of them singletons. About this clone: Its antigen is undetermined.

The sequence was obtained from a person aged 18-35 years with CD3G deficiency. V usage is TRBV6-1 and J usage is TRBJ2-7; D may be TRBD2 (7 bases). Input material: conventional CD4+ T cells sorted from blood. The CDR3 reads CASSKGGAFPYEQYF. The CDR3 DNA reads TGTGCCAGCAGCAAAGGGGGGGCTTTCCCCTACGAGCAGTACTTC.